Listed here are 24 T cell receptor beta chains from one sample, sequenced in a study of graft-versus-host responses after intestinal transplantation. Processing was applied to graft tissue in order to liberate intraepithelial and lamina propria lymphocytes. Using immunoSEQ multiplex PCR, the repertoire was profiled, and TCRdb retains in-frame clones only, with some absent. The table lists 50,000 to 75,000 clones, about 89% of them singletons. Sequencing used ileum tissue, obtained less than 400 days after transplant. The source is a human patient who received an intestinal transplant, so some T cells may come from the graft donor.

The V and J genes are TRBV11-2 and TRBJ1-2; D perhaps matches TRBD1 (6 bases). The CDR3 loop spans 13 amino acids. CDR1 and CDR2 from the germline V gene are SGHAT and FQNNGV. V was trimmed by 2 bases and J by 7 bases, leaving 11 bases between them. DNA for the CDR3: TGTGCCAGCAGCTTATCAGGGGTTGGTGGCTACACCTTC. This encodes CASSLSGVGGYTF.

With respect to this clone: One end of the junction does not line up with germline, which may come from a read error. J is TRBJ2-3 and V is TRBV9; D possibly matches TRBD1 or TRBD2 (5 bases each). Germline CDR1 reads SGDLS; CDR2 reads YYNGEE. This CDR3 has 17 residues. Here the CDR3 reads CASSLLKGQASTDMQYF. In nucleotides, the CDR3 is TGTGCCAGCTCACTCCTAAAGGGGCAAGCTAGCACAGATATGCAGTATTTT.

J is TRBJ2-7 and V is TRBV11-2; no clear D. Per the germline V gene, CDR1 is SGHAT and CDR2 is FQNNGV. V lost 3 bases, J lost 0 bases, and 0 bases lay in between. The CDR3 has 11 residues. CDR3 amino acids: CASSFSYEQYF. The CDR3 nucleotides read TGTGCCAGCAGCTTCTCCTACGAGCAGTACTTC.

CDR3 residues: CASSHRTQSYNEQFF. The DNA of the CDR3 is TGCGCCAGCAGCCATCGGACACAAAGCTACAATGAGCAGTTCTTC. This sequence joins TRBV4-1 and TRBJ2-1; perhaps TRBD1 as D (5 bases). Looked up from germline, CDR1 is MGHRA and CDR2 is YSYEKL. The CDR3 covers 15 residues. V was cut by 3 bases and J by 3 bases, with 12 bases left in between.

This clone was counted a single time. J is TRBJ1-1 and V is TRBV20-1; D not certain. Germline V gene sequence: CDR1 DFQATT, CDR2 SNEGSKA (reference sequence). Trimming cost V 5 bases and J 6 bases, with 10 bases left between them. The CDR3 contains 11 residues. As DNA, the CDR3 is TGCAGTGCTTTTACAGAGGCTGAAGCTTTCTTT. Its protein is CSAFTEAEAFF.

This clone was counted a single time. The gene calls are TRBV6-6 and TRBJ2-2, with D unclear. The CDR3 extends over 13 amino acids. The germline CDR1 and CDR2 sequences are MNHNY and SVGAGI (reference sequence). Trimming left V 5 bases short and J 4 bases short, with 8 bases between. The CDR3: CASSITPTGELFF. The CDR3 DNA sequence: TGTGCCAGCAGTATAACCCCCACCGGGGAGCTGTTTTTT.

CDR3 residues: CASSFGLEAFF. DNA for the CDR3: TGTGCCAGCAGTTTCGGACTTGAAGCTTTCTTT. The chain combines TRBV27 with TRBJ1-1; unclear D gene. The CDR3 runs to 11 residues. The ends were cut back, 3 bases at V and 7 bases at J, with 6 bases in the middle. The V gene's germline CDR1 is MNHEY and CDR2 SMNVEV (reference sequence).

As DNA, the CDR3 is TGTGCCAGCAGGACACAACCTCATGAAGCTTTCTTT. Translating gives CASRTQPHEAFF. The chain recombines TRBV6-1 with TRBJ1-1; unclear D gene. Germline V lookup: CDR1 MNHNS, CDR2 SASEGT. The V and J ends lost 6 bases and 7 bases respectively, with 12 bases between them. There are 12 residues in the CDR3.

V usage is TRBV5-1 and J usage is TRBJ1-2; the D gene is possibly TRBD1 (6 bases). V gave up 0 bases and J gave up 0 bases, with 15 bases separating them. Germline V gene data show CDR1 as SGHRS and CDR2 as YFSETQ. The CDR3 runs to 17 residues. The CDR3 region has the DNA TGCGCCAGCAGCTTGGCTCCCGCGAGGACAGCTAACTATGGCTACACCTTC. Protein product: CASSLAPARTANYGYTF.

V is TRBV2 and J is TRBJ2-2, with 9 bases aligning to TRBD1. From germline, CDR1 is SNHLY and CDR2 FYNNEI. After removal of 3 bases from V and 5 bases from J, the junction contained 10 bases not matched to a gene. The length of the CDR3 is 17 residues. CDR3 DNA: TGTGCCAGCAGTGAGGACGGCGCGACAGGGGGGACCGGGGAGCTGTTTTTT. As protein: CASSEDGATGGTGELFF.

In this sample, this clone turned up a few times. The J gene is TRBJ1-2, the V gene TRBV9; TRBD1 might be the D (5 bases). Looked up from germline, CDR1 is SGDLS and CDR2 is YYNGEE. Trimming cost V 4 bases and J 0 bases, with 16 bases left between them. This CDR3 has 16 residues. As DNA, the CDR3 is TGTGCCAGCAGCCTAAGCCAGGGCCCGACTAACTATGGCTACACCTTC. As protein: CASSLSQGPTNYGYTF.

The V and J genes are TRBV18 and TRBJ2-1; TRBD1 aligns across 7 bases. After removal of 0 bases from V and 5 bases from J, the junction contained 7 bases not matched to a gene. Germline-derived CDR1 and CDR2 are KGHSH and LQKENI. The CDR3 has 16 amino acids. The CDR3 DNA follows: TGTGCCAGCTCACCACCGAACAGGGGACAACACAATGAGCAGTTCTTC. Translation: CASSPPNRGQHNEQFF.

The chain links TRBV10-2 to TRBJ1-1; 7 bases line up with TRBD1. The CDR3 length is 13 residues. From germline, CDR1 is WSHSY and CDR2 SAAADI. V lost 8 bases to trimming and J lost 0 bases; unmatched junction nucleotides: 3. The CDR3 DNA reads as TGCGCCAGCGAGGGGACAGTGAACACTGAAGCTTTCTTT. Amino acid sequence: CASEGTVNTEAFF.

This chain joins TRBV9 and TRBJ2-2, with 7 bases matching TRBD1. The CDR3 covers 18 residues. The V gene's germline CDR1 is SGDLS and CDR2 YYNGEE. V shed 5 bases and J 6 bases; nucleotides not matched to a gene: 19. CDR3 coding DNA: TGTGCCAGCAGTTCTCCGACAGGGAGAAACCACCGGGCCGGGGAGCTGTTTTTT. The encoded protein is CASSSPTGRNHRAGELFF.

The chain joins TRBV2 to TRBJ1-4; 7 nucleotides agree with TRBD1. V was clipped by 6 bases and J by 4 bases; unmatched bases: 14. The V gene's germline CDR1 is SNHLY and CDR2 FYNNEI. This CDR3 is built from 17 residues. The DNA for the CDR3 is TGTGCCAGCAGCTATGATCTAGAGGGGGCCCATAATGAAAAACTGTTTTTT. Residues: CASSYDLEGAHNEKLFF.

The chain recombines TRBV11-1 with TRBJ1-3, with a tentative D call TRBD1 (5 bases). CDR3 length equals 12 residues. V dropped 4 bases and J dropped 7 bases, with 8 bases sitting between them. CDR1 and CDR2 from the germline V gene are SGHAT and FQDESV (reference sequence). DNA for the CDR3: TGTGCCAGCAGCTCCCCAGGGAACACCATATATTTT. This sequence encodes CASSSPGNTIYF.

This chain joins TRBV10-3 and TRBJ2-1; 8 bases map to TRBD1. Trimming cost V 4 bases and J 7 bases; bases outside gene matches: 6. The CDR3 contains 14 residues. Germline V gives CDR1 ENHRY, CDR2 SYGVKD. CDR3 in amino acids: CAISAQGVGNEQFF. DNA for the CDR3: TGTGCCATCAGTGCACAGGGGGTGGGAAATGAGCAGTTCTTC.

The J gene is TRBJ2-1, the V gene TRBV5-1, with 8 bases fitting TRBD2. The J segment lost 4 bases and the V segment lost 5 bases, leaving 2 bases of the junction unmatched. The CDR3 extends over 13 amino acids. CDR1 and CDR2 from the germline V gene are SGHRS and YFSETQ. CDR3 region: CASSREGYNEQFF. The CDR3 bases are TGCGCCAGCAGTCGGGAGGGATACAATGAGCAGTTCTTC.

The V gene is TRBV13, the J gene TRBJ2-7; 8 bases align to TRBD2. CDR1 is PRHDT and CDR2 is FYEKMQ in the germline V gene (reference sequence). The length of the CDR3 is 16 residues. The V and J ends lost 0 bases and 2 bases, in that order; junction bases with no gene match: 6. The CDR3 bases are TGTGCCAGCAGCTTAGGCTCTGGCGGGGGGACCTACGAGCAGTACTTC. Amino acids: CASSLGSGGGTYEQYF.

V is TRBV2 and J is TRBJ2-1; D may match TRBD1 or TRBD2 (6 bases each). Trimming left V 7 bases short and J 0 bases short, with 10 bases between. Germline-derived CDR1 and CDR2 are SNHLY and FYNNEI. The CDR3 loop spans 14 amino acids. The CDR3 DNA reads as TGTGCCAGCAACGGGGGCCTCTCCTACAATGAGCAGTTCTTC. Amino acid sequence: CASNGGLSYNEQFF.

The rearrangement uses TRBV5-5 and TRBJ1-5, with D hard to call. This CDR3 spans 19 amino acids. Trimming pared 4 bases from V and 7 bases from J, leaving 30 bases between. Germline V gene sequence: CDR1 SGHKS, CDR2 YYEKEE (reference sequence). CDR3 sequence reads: CASSLRASTYLQRGQPQHF. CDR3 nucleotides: TGTGCCAGCAGCCTTAGAGCCTCGACCTACCTTCAGAGAGGACAGCCCCAGCATTTT.

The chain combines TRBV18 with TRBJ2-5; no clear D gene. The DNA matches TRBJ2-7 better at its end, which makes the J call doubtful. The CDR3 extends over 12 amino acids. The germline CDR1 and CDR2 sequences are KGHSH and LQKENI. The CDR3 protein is CASSPSSYEQYF. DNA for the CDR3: TGTGCCAGCTCACCCAGCTCCTACGAGCAGTACTTC.

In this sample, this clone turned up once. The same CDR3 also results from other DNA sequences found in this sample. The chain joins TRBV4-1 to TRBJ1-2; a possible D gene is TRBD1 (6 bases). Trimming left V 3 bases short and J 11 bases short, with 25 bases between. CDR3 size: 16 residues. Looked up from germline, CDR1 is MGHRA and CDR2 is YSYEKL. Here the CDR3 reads CASSQLAVGAGVGYTF. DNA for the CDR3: TGCGCCAGCAGCCAGCTGGCCGTGGGGGCAGGGGTAGGTTACACCTTC.

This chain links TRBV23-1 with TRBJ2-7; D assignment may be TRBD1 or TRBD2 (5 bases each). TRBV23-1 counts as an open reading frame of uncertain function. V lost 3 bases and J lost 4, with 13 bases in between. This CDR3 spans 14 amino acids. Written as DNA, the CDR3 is TGCGCCAGCAGTCAGGGGACGGTAACTTACGAGCAGTACTTC. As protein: CASSQGTVTYEQYF.